This T cell receptor beta chain appears in the sequencing data of a study of shared clonotypes between healthy human individuals. Study-level findings and limits: Generally, naive subsets came out with larger estimated richness than memory subsets.

Splitting the CD4+ cells yielded a CD45RA+ naive subset and a CD45RA-negative memory subset. On this clone itself: The antigen remains undetermined.

It was across several immunoSEQ plates that each subset's genomic DNA was evenly split. Sequencing was performed with immunoSEQ multiplex PCR; in TCRdb, only in-frame clones are kept and a portion is missing. The repertoire has fewer than 1.4 million clones, about four fifths of them found once; the top ten carry 0.61%. There are 14 residues in the CDR3. CDR1 and CDR2 (germline): SGHRS, YFSETQ. V was shortened by 2 bases and J by 4 bases, with 11 bases between the two germline ends. The sequenced sample consisted of memory CD4+ T cells from PBMCs. Subset noted: CD45RA-negative fraction. The chain combines TRBV5-1 with TRBJ2-3; D perhaps matches TRBD1 (6 bases). This sequence was found in a man between 18 and 29 years old in good health. Some clones in this sample may be carry-over from other donors' samples. The CDR3 bases are TGCGCCAGCAGCTTCACAGGGTCCTCAGATACGCAGTATTTT. This codes for CASSFTGSSDTQYF.